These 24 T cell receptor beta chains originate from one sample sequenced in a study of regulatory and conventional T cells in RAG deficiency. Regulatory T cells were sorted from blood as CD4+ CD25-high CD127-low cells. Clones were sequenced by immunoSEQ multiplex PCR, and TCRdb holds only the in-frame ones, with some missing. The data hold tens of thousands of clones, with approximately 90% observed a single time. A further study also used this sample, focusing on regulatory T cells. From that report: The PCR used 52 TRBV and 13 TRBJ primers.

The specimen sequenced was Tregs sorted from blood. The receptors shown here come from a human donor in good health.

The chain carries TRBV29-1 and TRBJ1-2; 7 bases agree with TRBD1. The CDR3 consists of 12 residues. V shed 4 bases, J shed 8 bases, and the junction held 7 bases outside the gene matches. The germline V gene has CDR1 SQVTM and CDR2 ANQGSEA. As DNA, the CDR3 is TGCAGCGTTGCAGGGGGAAGGAAGGGCTACACCTTC. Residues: CSVAGGRKGYTF.

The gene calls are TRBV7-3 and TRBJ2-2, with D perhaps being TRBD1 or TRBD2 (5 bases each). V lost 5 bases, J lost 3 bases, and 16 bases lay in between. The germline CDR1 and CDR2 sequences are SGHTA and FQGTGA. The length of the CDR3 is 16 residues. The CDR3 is CASSQVGGPDTGELFF. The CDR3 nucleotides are TGTGCCAGCAGCCAGGTTGGGGGTCCGGACACCGGGGAGCTGTTTTTT.

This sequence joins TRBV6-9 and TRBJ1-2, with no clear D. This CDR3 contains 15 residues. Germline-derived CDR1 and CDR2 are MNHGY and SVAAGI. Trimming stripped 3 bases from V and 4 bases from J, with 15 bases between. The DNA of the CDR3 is TGTGCCAGCAGTTACTCTGTACCAGGAGGCTATGGCTACACCTTC. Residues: CASSYSVPGGYGYTF.

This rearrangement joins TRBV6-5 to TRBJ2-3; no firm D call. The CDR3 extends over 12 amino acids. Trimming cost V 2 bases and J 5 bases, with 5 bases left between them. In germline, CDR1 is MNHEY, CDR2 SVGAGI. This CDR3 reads CASSYRRDTQYF. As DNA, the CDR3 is TGTGCCAGCAGTTACAGGAGAGATACGCAGTATTTT.

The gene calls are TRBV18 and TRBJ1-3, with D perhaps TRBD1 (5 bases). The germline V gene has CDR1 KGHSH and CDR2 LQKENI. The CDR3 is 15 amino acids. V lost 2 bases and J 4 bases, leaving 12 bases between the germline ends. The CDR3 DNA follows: TGTGCCAGCTCACCAACGGAGGGGTACGGAAACACCATATATTTT. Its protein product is CASSPTEGYGNTIYF.

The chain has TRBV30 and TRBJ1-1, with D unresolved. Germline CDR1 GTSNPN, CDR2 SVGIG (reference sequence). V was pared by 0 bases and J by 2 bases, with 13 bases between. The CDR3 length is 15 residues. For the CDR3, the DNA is TGTGCCTGGAGTGTAATAGGGCAGACAAACACTGAAGCTTTCTTT. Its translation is CAWSVIGQTNTEAFF.

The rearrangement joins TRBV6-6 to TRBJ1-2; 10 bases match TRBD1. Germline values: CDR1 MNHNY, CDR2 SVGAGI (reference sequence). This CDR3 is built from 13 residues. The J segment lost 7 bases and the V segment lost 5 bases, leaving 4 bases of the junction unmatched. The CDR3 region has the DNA TGTGCCAGCAGTCCAGACAGGGGGCTTGGCTACACCTTC. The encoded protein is CASSPDRGLGYTF.

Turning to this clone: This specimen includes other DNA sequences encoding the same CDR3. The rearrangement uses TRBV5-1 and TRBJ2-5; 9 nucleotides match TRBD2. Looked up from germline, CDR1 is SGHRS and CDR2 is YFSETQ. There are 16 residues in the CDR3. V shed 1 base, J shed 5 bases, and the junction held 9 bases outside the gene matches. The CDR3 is CASSLRAGGLQETQYF. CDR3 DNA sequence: TGCGCCAGCAGCTTGAGGGCGGGGGGGCTTCAGGAGACCCAGTACTTC. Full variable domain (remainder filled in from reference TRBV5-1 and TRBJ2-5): KAGVTQTPRYLIKTRGQQVTLSCSPISGHRSVSWYQQTPGQGLQFLFEYFSETQRNKGNFPGRFSGRQFSNSRSEMNVSTLELGDSALYLCASSLRAGGLQETQYFGPGTRLLVL.

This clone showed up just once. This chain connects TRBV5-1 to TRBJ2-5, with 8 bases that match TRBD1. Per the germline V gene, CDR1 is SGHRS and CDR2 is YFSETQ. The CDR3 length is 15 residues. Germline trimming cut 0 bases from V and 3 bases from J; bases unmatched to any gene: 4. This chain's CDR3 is CASSLDGTGEETQYF. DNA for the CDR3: TGCGCCAGCAGCTTGGATGGGACAGGAGAAGAGACCCAGTACTTC.

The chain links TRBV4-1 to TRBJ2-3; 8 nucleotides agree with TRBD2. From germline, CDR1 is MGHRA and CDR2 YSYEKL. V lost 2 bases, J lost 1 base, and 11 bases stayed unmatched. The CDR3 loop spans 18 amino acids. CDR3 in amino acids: CASSQRRGRGVGTDTQYF. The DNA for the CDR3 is TGCGCCAGCAGCCAACGCCGAGGGCGGGGGGTAGGCACAGATACGCAGTATTTT.

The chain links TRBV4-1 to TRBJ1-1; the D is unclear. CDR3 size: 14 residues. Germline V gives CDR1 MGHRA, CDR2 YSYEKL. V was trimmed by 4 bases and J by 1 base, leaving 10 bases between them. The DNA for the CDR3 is TGCGCCAGCAGCCGCCGGACGGGGAACACTGAAGCTTTCTTT. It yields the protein CASSRRTGNTEAFF.

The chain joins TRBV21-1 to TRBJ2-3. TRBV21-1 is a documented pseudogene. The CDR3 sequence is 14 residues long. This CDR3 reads CAPAGPRHADTQYF. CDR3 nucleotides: TGTGCCCCCGCCGGCCCCCGCCACGCAGATACGCAGTATTTT.

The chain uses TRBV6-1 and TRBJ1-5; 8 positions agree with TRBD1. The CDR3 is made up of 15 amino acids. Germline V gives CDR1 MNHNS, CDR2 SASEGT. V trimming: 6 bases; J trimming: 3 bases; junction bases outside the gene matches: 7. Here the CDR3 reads CASRDLTGANQPQHF. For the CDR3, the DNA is TGTGCCAGCAGGGATTTGACAGGGGCCAATCAGCCCCAGCATTTT.

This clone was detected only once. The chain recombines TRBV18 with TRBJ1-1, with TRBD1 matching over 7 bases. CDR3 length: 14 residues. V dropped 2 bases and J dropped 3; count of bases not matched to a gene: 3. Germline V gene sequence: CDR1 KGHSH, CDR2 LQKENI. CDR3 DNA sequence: TGTGCCAGCTCACCAGATAGGGGGCACACTGAAGCTTTCTTT. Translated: CASSPDRGHTEAFF.

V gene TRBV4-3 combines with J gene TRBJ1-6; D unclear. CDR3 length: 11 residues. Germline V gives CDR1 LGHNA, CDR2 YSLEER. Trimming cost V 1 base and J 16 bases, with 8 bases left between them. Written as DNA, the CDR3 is TGCGCCAGCAGCCAAGGTCACGGGCTCCACTTT. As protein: CASSQGHGLHF.

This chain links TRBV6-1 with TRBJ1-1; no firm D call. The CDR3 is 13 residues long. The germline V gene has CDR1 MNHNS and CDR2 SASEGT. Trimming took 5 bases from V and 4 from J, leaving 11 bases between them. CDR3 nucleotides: TGTGCCAGCAGTCCATTACGGAGCACTGAAGCTTTCTTT. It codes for CASSPLRSTEAFF.

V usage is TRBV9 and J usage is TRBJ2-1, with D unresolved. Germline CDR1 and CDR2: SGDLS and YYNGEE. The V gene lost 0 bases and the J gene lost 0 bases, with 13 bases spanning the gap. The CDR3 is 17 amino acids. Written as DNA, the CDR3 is TGTGCCAGCAGCGTAGGCGGCTACTTTAGCTCCTACAATGAGCAGTTCTTC. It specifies CASSVGGYFSSYNEQFF.

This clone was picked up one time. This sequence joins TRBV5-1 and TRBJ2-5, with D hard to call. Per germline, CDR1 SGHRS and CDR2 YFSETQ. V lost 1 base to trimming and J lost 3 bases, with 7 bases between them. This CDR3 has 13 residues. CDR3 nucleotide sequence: TGCGCCAGCAGCTTGCGCCAGAAAGAGACCCAGTACTTC. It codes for CASSLRQKETQYF.

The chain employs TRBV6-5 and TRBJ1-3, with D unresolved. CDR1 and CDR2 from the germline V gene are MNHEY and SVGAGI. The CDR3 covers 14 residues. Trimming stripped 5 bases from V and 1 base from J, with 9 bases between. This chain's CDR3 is CASSNRLSGNTIYF. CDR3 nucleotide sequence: TGTGCCAGCAGTAACAGATTATCTGGAAACACCATATATTTT.

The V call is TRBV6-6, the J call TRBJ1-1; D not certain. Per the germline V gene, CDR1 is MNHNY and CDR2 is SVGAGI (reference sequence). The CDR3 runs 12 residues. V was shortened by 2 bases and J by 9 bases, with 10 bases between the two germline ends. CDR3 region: CASSYTNGKAFF. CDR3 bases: TGTGCCAGCAGTTACACAAATGGGAAAGCTTTCTTT.

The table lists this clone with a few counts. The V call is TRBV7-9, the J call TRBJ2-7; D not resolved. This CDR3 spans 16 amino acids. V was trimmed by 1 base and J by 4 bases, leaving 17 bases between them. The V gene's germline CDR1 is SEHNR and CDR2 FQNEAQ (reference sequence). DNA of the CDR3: TGTGCCAGCAGCTTAGACTCCCCGTTTAGAGGTTACGAGCAGTACTTC. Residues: CASSLDSPFRGYEQYF.

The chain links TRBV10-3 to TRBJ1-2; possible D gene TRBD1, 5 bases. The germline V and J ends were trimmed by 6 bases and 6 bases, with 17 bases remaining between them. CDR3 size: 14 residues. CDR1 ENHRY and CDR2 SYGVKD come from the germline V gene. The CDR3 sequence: CAIRGLIFSNGYTF. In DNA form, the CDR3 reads TGTGCCATCAGGGGACTCATCTTCTCCAATGGCTACACCTTC.

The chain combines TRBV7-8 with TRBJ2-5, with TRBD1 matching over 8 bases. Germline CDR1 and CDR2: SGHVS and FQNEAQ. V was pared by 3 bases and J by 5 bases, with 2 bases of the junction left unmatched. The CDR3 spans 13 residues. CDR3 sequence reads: CASSFGDRETQYF. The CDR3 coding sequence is TGTGCCAGCAGCTTTGGGGACAGGGAGACCCAGTACTTC.

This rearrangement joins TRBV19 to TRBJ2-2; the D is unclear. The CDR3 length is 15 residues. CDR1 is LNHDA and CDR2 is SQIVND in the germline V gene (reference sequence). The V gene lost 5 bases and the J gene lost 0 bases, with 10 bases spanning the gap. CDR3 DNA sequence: TGTGCCAGTAGTTTTCGTGGGACGAACACCGGGGAGCTGTTTTTT. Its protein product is CASSFRGTNTGELFF. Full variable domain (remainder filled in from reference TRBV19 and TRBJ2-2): DGGITQSPKYLFRKEGQNVTLSCEQNLNHDAMYWYRQDPGQGLRLIYYSQIVNDFQKGDIAEGYSVSREKKESFPLTVTSAQKNPTAFYLCASSFRGTNTGELFFGEGSRLTVL.